What follows are 32 T cell receptor beta chains derived from one specimen sequenced in a study of T cell clonotyping in hematopoietic cell transplantation. Profiled with immunoSEQ multiplex PCR; TCRdb holds only in-frame clones, not every one. The sample gives over 9,500 clones, less than 95% of which show up once; around 0.8% is in the top ten. Sequencing was carried out using peripheral blood mononuclear cells. Receptors were obtained from a woman in her 50s in good health. Some clones in this sample may be carry-over from other donors' samples.

The V gene is TRBV7-9, the J gene TRBJ1-3, with 9 bases identical to TRBD1. The V gene's germline CDR1 is SEHNR and CDR2 FQNEAQ (reference sequence). The CDR3 totals 14 residues. After removal of 3 bases from V and 7 bases from J, the junction contained 4 bases not matched to a gene. The CDR3 DNA reads TGTGCCAGCAGCTTGGGGACAGGGAGGAACACCATATATTTT. Translating it yields CASSLGTGRNTIYF.

The chain carries TRBV7-8 and TRBJ1-4; no reliable D call. The CDR3 extends over 15 amino acids. V lost 2 bases and J 8 bases, leaving 15 bases between the germline ends. CDR1 is SGHVS, CDR2 FQNEAQ, per germline. CDR3 region: CASSLYGTEEEKLFF. CDR3 bases: TGTGCCAGCAGCTTATACGGCACGGAGGAGGAAAAACTGTTTTTT.

The chain carries TRBV27 and TRBJ1-1, with D unclear. This CDR3 contains 13 residues. CDR1 MNHEY and CDR2 SMNVEV come from the germline V gene (reference sequence). The V gene lost 8 bases and the J gene lost 2 bases, with 12 bases spanning the gap. The CDR3 bases are TGTGCCAGCGGCCCCAATAGCAACACTGAAGCTTTCTTT. Its translation: CASGPNSNTEAFF.

V usage is TRBV2 and J usage is TRBJ1-2; 8 nucleotides align to TRBD1. Germline V gene sequence: CDR1 SNHLY, CDR2 FYNNEI. The trim removed 2 bases at V and 3 bases at J, leaving 5 bases unmatched. The CDR3 spans 15 residues. The CDR3 loop reads CASSERDRGDYGYTF. CDR3 nucleotide sequence: TGTGCCAGCAGTGAACGCGACAGGGGTGACTATGGCTACACCTTC.

This rearrangement joins TRBV28 to TRBJ2-4, with TRBD1 matching 9 bases. Per the germline V gene, CDR1 is MDHEN and CDR2 is SYDVKM. With V trimmed by 2 bases and J by 3 bases, 5 bases remained unmatched. The CDR3 extends over 16 amino acids. The CDR3 coding sequence is TGTGCCAGCAGTTTACTAAAGACAGGGGGCAAAAACATTCAGTACTTC. It is translated as CASSLLKTGGKNIQYF.

V usage is TRBV7-8 and J usage is TRBJ2-5, with D possibly matching TRBD1 (6 bases). This CDR3 region has 15 residues. V was clipped by 7 bases and J by 3 bases, with 18 bases between them. Per the germline V gene, CDR1 is SGHVS and CDR2 is FQNEAQ. The CDR3 DNA reads as TGTGCCAGCACCCCGAAGGGGGAGCCAGAAGAGACCCAGTACTTC. Translating it yields CASTPKGEPEETQYF.

The rearrangement joins TRBV6-5 to TRBJ1-1; no clear D. The germline CDR1 and CDR2 sequences are MNHEY and SVGAGI. The CDR3 consists of 15 residues. The V end was cut by 6 bases, the J end by 4 bases, with 18 bases between. CDR3 nucleotides: TGTGCCAGCAGCCCTTTGGGCCTCGTGGGCACTGAAGCTTTCTTT. Translation: CASSPLGLVGTEAFF.

The chain has TRBV11-3 and TRBJ2-1, with TRBD2 matching 7 bases. The germline CDR1 and CDR2 sequences are SGHNT and YENEEA. The V and J ends lost 4 bases and 7 bases, in that order; junction bases with no gene match: 7. This CDR3 contains 14 residues. The CDR3 reads CASSWDGGKNEQFF. The CDR3 nucleotides read TGTGCCAGCAGCTGGGACGGGGGGAAGAATGAGCAGTTCTTC.

CDR3 sequence (DNA): TGTGCCTTATCACAGGTTCGGTCCGACGAGCAGTACTTC. It translates to CALSQVRSDEQYF. The chain is built from TRBV30 and TRBJ2-7; possibly TRBD1 for D (5 bases). This CDR3 region has 13 residues. Germline V lookup: CDR1 GTSNPN, CDR2 SVGIG (reference sequence). With 7 bases removed from V and 5 bases from J, the gap between germline ends came to 18 bases.

The chain recombines TRBV19 with TRBJ1-5, with 7 nucleotides matching TRBD1. This CDR3 contains 14 residues. Germline V gene sequence: CDR1 LNHDA, CDR2 SQIVND (reference sequence). J was trimmed by 4 bases and V by 4 bases; bases with no gene match: 4. Here the CDR3 DNA reads TGTGCCAGTAGTAGAGGGACAGAAAATCAGCCCCAGCATTTT. Protein: CASSRGTENQPQHF.

This chain connects TRBV7-8 to TRBJ2-1; maybe TRBD2 (5 bases). The ends were cut back, 5 bases at V and 2 bases at J, with 13 bases in the middle. The CDR3 runs 15 residues. Per the germline V gene, CDR1 is SGHVS and CDR2 is FQNEAQ. The CDR3 protein is CASSARTGTYNEQFF. As DNA, the CDR3 is TGTGCCAGCAGCGCCAGGACGGGAACCTACAATGAGCAGTTCTTC.

A word on this clone: An end of the junction differs from the germline gene, which may be a read error. This chain links TRBV11-2 with TRBJ1-1; TRBD1 is a possible D gene (6 bases). Germline CDR1 reads SGHAT; CDR2 reads FQNNGV. This CDR3 comprises 15 residues. CDR3: CASSLEPGQNTEAFF. CDR3 in DNA: TGTGCCAGCAGCCTAGAACCGGGACAGAACACTGAAGCTTTCTTT.

V gene TRBV15 combines with J gene TRBJ2-4; D ambiguous. The CDR3 consists of 15 residues. Germline values: CDR1 LNHNV, CDR2 YYDKDF (reference sequence). Trimming left V 0 bases short and J 2 bases short, with 8 bases between. The CDR3: CATSRDRSTKNIQYF. The CDR3 DNA is TGTGCCACCAGCAGAGATCGGAGTACCAAAAACATTCAGTACTTC.

In regard to this clone: At one of its ends the junction is not consistent with the germline gene, which may arise from a read error. CDR3 protein: CASSPPVSF. The CDR3 nucleotides are TGTGCCAGCAGCCCCCCCGTTTCATTC. The chain carries TRBV2 and TRBJ2-7; no clear D. Germline V gene sequence: CDR1 SNHLY, CDR2 FYNNEI. The CDR3 contains 9 residues. Full variable domain (remainder filled in from reference TRBV2 and TRBJ2-7): EPEVTQTPSHQVTQMGQEVILRCVPISNHLYFYWYRQILGQKVEFLVSFYNNEISEKSEIFDDQFSVERPDGSNFTLKIRSTKLEDSAMYFCASSPPVSFGPGTRLTVT.

The chain links TRBV5-4 to TRBJ2-5; D is perhaps TRBD1 (5 bases). Germline V gene data show CDR1 as SGHNT and CDR2 as YYREEE (reference sequence). V shed 2 bases and J shed 5 bases, with 16 bases lying between them. This CDR3 has 15 amino acids. CDR3 sequence reads: CASSFRGHPGETQYF. The CDR3 DNA sequence: TGTGCCAGCAGCTTTCGCGGACACCCAGGGGAGACCCAGTACTTC.

The genes are TRBV4-1 and TRBJ1-2; D ambiguous. The germline V gene encodes CDR1 MGHRA and CDR2 YSYEKL. The CDR3 totals 15 residues. The V end lost 0 bases, the J end lost 2 bases, and 10 bases lay between the germline ends. This CDR3 is CASSQDGGGNYGYTF. The CDR3 DNA is TGCGCCAGCAGCCAAGATGGAGGAGGGAACTATGGCTACACCTTC.

The chain is built from TRBV4-1 and TRBJ1-4; maybe TRBD1 (5 bases). With 0 bases removed from V and 11 bases from J, the gap between germline ends came to 22 bases. Germline CDR1 reads MGHRA; CDR2 reads YSYEKL. This CDR3 has 17 residues. CDR3 protein: CASSQDPSRGVSVKLFF. The CDR3 DNA reads as TGCGCCAGCAGCCAAGATCCATCAAGAGGGGTTAGCGTGAAACTGTTTTTT.

This clone was observed a handful of times. The rearrangement uses TRBV7-2 and TRBJ1-2, with a weak D call TRBD1 (5 bases). Trimming shortened V by 5 bases and J by 4 bases, and 11 bases separated the two germline ends. Germline CDR1 SGHTA, CDR2 FQGNSA. The CDR3 totals 13 residues. The CDR3 region has the DNA TGTGCCAGCAGCCCGGGACCGACCTATGGCTACACCTTC. Translating gives CASSPGPTYGYTF.

The chain couples TRBV7-9 to TRBJ1-4; no clear D gene. Germline V gene lookup returns CDR1 SEHNR and CDR2 FQNEAQ (reference sequence). CDR3 size: 13 residues. With 4 bases removed from V and 6 bases from J, the gap between germline ends came to 9 bases. The CDR3 loop is CASSSSLDEKLFF. Here the CDR3 DNA reads TGTGCCAGCAGCTCTTCATTGGATGAAAAACTGTTTTTT.

V and J are TRBV4-3 and TRBJ1-1; D is unresolved. CDR1 LGHNA and CDR2 YSLEER come from the germline V gene. This CDR3 is built from 14 residues. Trimming cost V 3 bases and J 1 base, with 9 bases left between them. The CDR3: CASSHDRSNTEAFF. The CDR3 region has the DNA TGCGCCAGCAGCCATGACCGATCGAACACTGAAGCTTTCTTT.

This chain links TRBV5-1 with TRBJ2-7; TRBD2 matches at 8 bases. CDR3 length: 14 residues. Per germline, CDR1 SGHRS and CDR2 YFSETQ. Trimming cost V 4 bases and J 4 bases; bases outside gene matches: 7. This chain's CDR3 is CASSADPSGYEQYF. The CDR3 DNA reads TGCGCCAGCAGCGCCGACCCTAGCGGGTACGAGCAGTACTTC.

V is TRBV6-1 and J is TRBJ1-2, with 7 nucleotides matching TRBD1. Germline CDR1 and CDR2: MNHNS and SASEGT. The CDR3 consists of 12 residues. The V and J ends lost 5 bases and 13 bases, in that order; junction bases with no gene match: 10. CDR3 amino acids: CASSPWTGPFTF. CDR3 DNA: TGTGCCAGCAGTCCTTGGACAGGCCCCTTCACCTTC.

The chain is built from TRBV10-3 and TRBJ2-7; possibly TRBD2 for D (5 bases). V lost 0 bases and J 6 bases, leaving 12 bases between the germline ends. Germline V gene lookup returns CDR1 ENHRY and CDR2 SYGVKD. CDR3 length equals 14 residues. The CDR3 DNA follows: TGTGCCATCAGTGAGTCGGTACTAGTTACCGAGCAGTACTTC. This sequence encodes CAISESVLVTEQYF.

This chain connects TRBV9 to TRBJ1-3; unclear D gene. The CDR3 sequence is 15 residues long. Germline-derived CDR1 and CDR2 are SGDLS and YYNGEE. Trimming left V 2 bases short and J 4 bases short, with 13 bases between. CDR3 sequence: CASSVGDRSGNTIYF. The CDR3 DNA reads as TGTGCCAGCAGCGTCGGTGACCGCTCCGGAAACACCATATATTTT. Full variable domain (rest looked up from reference TRBV9 and TRBJ1-3): DSGVTQTPKHLITATGQRVTLRCSPRSGDLSVYWYQQSLDQGLQFLIQYYNGEERAKGNILERFSAQQFPDLHSELNLSSLELGDSALYFCASSVGDRSGNTIYFGEGSWLTVV.

V gene TRBV5-1 combines with J gene TRBJ1-1, with D perhaps TRBD1 (6 bases). The germline gives CDR1 SGHRS, CDR2 YFSETQ. The V end lost 1 base, the J end lost 3 bases, and 19 bases lay between the germline ends. The length of the CDR3 is 17 residues. The CDR3 is CASSLLVDGGGDTEAFF. The CDR3 bases are TGCGCCAGCAGCTTGTTGGTCGATGGGGGGGGCGACACTGAAGCTTTCTTT.

This clone was recorded only once. This sequence joins TRBV4-2 and TRBJ1-4; tentative D call: TRBD1 (5 bases). Per the germline V gene, CDR1 is LGHNA and CDR2 is YNFKEQ. V was pared by 1 base and J by 8 bases, with 11 bases between. CDR3 length equals 14 residues. CDR3 sequence (DNA): TGTGCCAGCAGCCAAGTCTTGGAGGGGGAAAAACTGTTTTTT. Protein sequence: CASSQVLEGEKLFF.

The chain employs TRBV5-6 and TRBJ1-3, with 9 nucleotides matching TRBD1. Germline CDR1 is SGHDT and CDR2 is YYEEEE. V lost 5 bases, J lost 2 bases, and 8 bases stayed unmatched. This CDR3 has 16 amino acids. The DNA for the CDR3 is TGTGCCAGCAGGTTGACAGGGGGGTCGACTGGAAACACCATATATTTT. Amino acids: CASRLTGGSTGNTIYF.

Remarks on this clone: A read error may produce the germline difference seen at one junction end. V and J are TRBV7-7 and TRBJ2-2; TRBD1 matches 8 bases. The CDR3 extends over 19 amino acids. Germline values: CDR1 SSHAT, CDR2 FNYEAQ (reference sequence). The DNA for the CDR3 is TGTGCTAGCAGCTTATCGGCGACAGGGGCCGCAGGGTTTGGCGGGGAGCTGTTTTTT. Translated, it gives CASSLSATGAAGFGGELFF. The whole variable domain, filled in from reference TRBV7-7 and TRBJ2-2, reads GAGVSQSPRYKVTKRGQDVTLRCDPISSHATLYWYQQALGQGPEFLTYFNYEAQPDKSGLPSDRFSAERPEGSISTLTIQRTEQRDSAMYRCASSLSATGAAGFGGELFFGEGSRLTVL.

The rearrangement links TRBV9 to TRBJ2-7; D remains unclear. V lost 4 bases and J 0 bases, leaving 11 bases between the germline ends. CDR1 and CDR2 from the germline V gene are SGDLS and YYNGEE. The CDR3 runs to 14 residues. The CDR3 is CASSLETFSYEQYF. The CDR3 nucleotides are TGTGCCAGCAGCCTGGAGACATTCTCCTACGAGCAGTACTTC.

In nucleotides, the CDR3 is TGTGCCAGCAGTTTAAAATCAGAATTATGGGGCTACGAGCAGTACTTC. It encodes CASSLKSELWGYEQYF. J is TRBJ2-7 and V is TRBV27; no clear D. V lost 2 bases and J 3 bases, leaving 17 bases between the germline ends. CDR3 length equals 16 residues. Germline V gene sequence: CDR1 MNHEY, CDR2 SMNVEV (reference sequence).

This clone was counted once. The CDR3 spells CAISAAGGGTGELFF. The DNA of the CDR3 is TGTGCCATCAGTGCGGCGGGGGGCGGCACCGGGGAGCTGTTTTTT. The rearrangement uses TRBV10-3 and TRBJ2-2, with TRBD2 identical over 8 bases. J lost 4 bases, V lost 4 bases, and 5 bases had no gene match. Germline CDR1 and CDR2: ENHRY and SYGVKD. This CDR3 is built from 15 residues.

V is TRBV14 and J is TRBJ1-2; D is perhaps TRBD1 (5 bases). Germline V lookup: CDR1 SGHDN, CDR2 FVKESK. The germline V and J ends were trimmed by 4 bases and 8 bases, with 17 bases remaining between them. The CDR3 is 14 residues long. CDR3 coding DNA: TGTGCCAGCAGCCCCCTTGGGGGGTCCGGGGGCTACACCTTC. Amino acids: CASSPLGGSGGYTF.